The 20 T cell receptor beta chains below all came from one sample that was sequenced in a study of cytomegalovirus exposure and HLA in healthy donors. PCR amplification relied on 60 Vbeta primers (plus 13 Jbeta primers). Data came from immunoSEQ multiplex PCR; TCRdb stores just in-frame clones and leaves some out. The sample has approximately 200,000 clones, around 81% seen once; the top ten hold about 2%. The sequencing sample was made of PBMCs. The receptors were sampled from a young woman in good health and CMV-seropositive.

The CDR3 region has the DNA TGTGCCAGCAGCTCCGGGACAGGGGGCACTGAAGCTTTCTTT. As protein: CASSSGTGGTEAFF. The gene calls are TRBV7-6 and TRBJ1-1; the match to TRBD1 covers 11 bases. The CDR3 has 14 residues. Trimming cost V 4 bases and J 4 bases; bases outside gene matches: 2. The V gene's germline CDR1 is SGHVS and CDR2 FNYEAQ.

The rearrangement joins TRBV6-6 to TRBJ1-1; D gene unclear. The CDR3 loop spans 13 amino acids. The ends were cut back, 7 bases at V and 4 bases at J, with 13 bases in the middle. In germline, CDR1 is MNHNY, CDR2 SVGAGI (reference sequence). DNA for the CDR3: TGTGCCAGCATAGGCCCGGGGAGCACTGAAGCTTTCTTT. Protein sequence: CASIGPGSTEAFF.

This chain uses TRBV7-9 with TRBJ2-3; a weak D match, TRBD1 (5 bases). CDR3 length: 15 amino acids. Germline CDR1 and CDR2: SEHNR and FQNEAQ (reference sequence). Trimming removed 3 bases at V and 4 bases at J, with 14 bases between. CDR3 bases: TGTGCCAGCAGCTTGTTAGGGGAAAGGGCAGATACGCAGTATTTT. Translated, it gives CASSLLGERADTQYF.

This sequence joins TRBV7-7 and TRBJ2-2; no firm D call. V was trimmed by 1 base and J by 7 bases, leaving 13 bases between them. This CDR3 has 15 residues. The germline V gene encodes CDR1 SSHAT and CDR2 FNYEAQ (reference sequence). CDR3 sequence: CASSLEANLGGELFF. The CDR3 DNA is TGTGCCAGCAGCTTAGAAGCGAATCTGGGCGGGGAGCTGTTTTTT.

This clone was counted once. The chain has TRBV28 and TRBJ2-5; maybe TRBD2 (7 bases). The CDR3 is made up of 21 amino acids. The V end lost 2 bases, the J end lost 3 bases, and 31 bases lay between the germline ends. Looked up from germline, CDR1 is MDHEN and CDR2 is SYDVKM. The CDR3 sequence is CASSLNQRDTRVGIKKETQYF. In DNA, the CDR3 is TGTGCCAGCAGTTTAAATCAGCGGGACACAAGGGTGGGAATTAAAAAAGAGACCCAGTACTTC.

The chain combines TRBV5-1 with TRBJ2-5; 16 bases match TRBD2. The trim removed 0 bases at V and 11 bases at J, leaving 19 bases unmatched. The CDR3 has 20 residues. Germline V gives CDR1 SGHRS, CDR2 YFSETQ. The CDR3 DNA reads TGCGCCAGCAGCTTGGGATTGCCCTTCGGGACTAGCGGGGGGGCCGGGGAGCAGTACTTC. The encoded protein is CASSLGLPFGTSGGAGEQYF.

This clone was detected once. The rearrangement joins TRBV4-3 to TRBJ2-2, with D uncertain. Trimming removed 4 bases from V and 4 bases from J, with 10 bases in between. Germline CDR1 LGHNA, CDR2 YSLEER. The CDR3 contains 14 residues. The CDR3 DNA follows: TGCGCCAGCAGCCCTGCGACGGGCACCGGGGAGCTGTTTTTT. Translation: CASSPATGTGELFF.

In its sample, this clone was seen a few times. CDR3 sequence reads: CASSTTQGARTEAFF. Written as DNA, the CDR3 is TGTGCCAGCAGCACCACCCAGGGGGCGCGCACTGAAGCTTTCTTT. V gene TRBV6-5 combines with J gene TRBJ1-1, with 8 bases fitting TRBD1. The V and J ends lost 6 bases and 4 bases, in that order; junction bases with no gene match: 10. From germline, CDR1 is MNHEY and CDR2 SVGAGI. The CDR3 totals 15 residues.

The rearrangement uses TRBV5-4 and TRBJ2-3; possibly TRBD2 for D (5 bases). The germline V and J ends were trimmed by 4 bases and 6 bases, with 18 bases remaining between them. CDR3 length: 15 amino acids. Germline-derived CDR1 and CDR2 are SGHNT and YYREEE (reference sequence). The CDR3 spells CASSPPSHFMDTQYF. Written as DNA, the CDR3 is TGTGCCAGCAGCCCACCTAGCCATTTTATGGATACGCAGTATTTT.

V usage is TRBV7-2 and J usage is TRBJ1-6, with TRBD1 matching over 7 bases. J lost 10 bases, V lost 5 bases, and 8 bases had no gene match. Germline assignment: CDR1 SGHTA and CDR2 FQGNSA. CDR3 length equals 14 residues. CDR3 sequence reads: CASSPGQVGSPLHF. Here the CDR3 DNA reads TGTGCCAGCAGCCCTGGACAGGTGGGCTCACCCCTCCACTTT.

The chain has TRBV28 and TRBJ2-7; 10 nucleotides match TRBD1. Trimming took 2 bases from V and 3 from J; bases not matched to a gene: 7. Germline V gives CDR1 MDHEN, CDR2 SYDVKM. CDR3 length: 16 residues. The CDR3 protein is CASSLVLGQGNYEQYF. The CDR3, as DNA: TGTGCCAGCAGTTTAGTTCTGGGACAGGGGAACTACGAGCAGTACTTC.

The V call is TRBV9, the J call TRBJ2-2; 9 bases are a match to TRBD1. The germline V gene encodes CDR1 SGDLS and CDR2 YYNGEE. Trimming removed 3 bases from V and 5 bases from J; junction bases left unmatched: 5. The CDR3 contains 15 residues. The CDR3 reads CASSATGGRTGELFF. DNA for the CDR3: TGTGCCAGCAGCGCCACAGGGGGCCGGACCGGGGAGCTGTTTTTT.

The V call is TRBV6-1, the J call TRBJ1-1, with a possible D match to TRBD1 (6 bases). V lost 0 bases and J lost 3, with 8 bases in between. The CDR3 contains 14 residues. The V gene's germline CDR1 is MNHNS and CDR2 SASEGT. The CDR3 region is CASSEAQGYTEAFF. The CDR3 DNA reads TGTGCCAGCAGTGAAGCGCAGGGGTACACTGAAGCTTTCTTT.

This clone was observed a single time. The rearrangement joins TRBV6-6 to TRBJ1-3; 9 nucleotides match TRBD1. Germline V gene lookup returns CDR1 MNHNY and CDR2 SVGAGI (reference sequence). This CDR3 region has 16 residues. Trimming cost V 7 bases and J 2 bases; bases outside gene matches: 9. CDR3 in amino acids: CASMKSGDRAGNTIYF. In DNA form, the CDR3 reads TGTGCCAGCATGAAATCGGGGGACAGGGCTGGAAACACCATATATTTT.

The V and J genes are TRBV7-6 and TRBJ2-7; 9 nucleotides match TRBD1. After removal of 1 base from V and 4 bases from J, the junction contained 2 bases not matched to a gene. The germline CDR1 and CDR2 sequences are SGHVS and FNYEAQ. The CDR3 runs 14 residues. The CDR3 sequence is CASSLGQGVYEQYF. The CDR3 DNA reads TGTGCCAGCAGCTTAGGACAGGGGGTGTACGAGCAGTACTTC.

V usage is TRBV9 and J usage is TRBJ2-3; D remains ambiguous. Trimming left V 4 bases short and J 4 bases short, with 10 bases between. From germline, CDR1 is SGDLS and CDR2 YYNGEE. The CDR3 spans 13 residues. The CDR3 is CASSPLAPDTQYF. The CDR3, as DNA: TGTGCCAGCAGCCCTCTGGCCCCAGATACGCAGTATTTT.

The V gene is TRBV7-9, the J gene TRBJ1-5; no definite D call. This CDR3 region has 16 residues. V dropped 1 base and J dropped 7 bases, with 17 bases sitting between them. The germline V gene has CDR1 SEHNR and CDR2 FQNEAQ (reference sequence). CDR3 coding DNA: TGTGCCAGCAGCTTAGGTCGGCCCATCGGAGGCCAGCCCCAGCATTTT. Protein sequence: CASSLGRPIGGQPQHF.

This clone was counted a single time. The chain employs TRBV9 and TRBJ1-4; TRBD1 might be the D (6 bases). The CDR3 is 17 amino acids. The germline V gene encodes CDR1 SGDLS and CDR2 YYNGEE. V lost 2 bases to trimming and J lost 0 bases, with 14 bases between them. The CDR3 DNA reads TGTGCCAGCAGCGTGGGAGGGGGGGCCTCAACTAATGAAAAACTGTTTTTT. This translates into CASSVGGGASTNEKLFF.

The CDR3: CASSRLAGGRTQETQYF. The CDR3, as DNA: TGCGCCAGCAGCCGACTAGCGGGGGGAAGAACTCAAGAGACCCAGTACTTC. The gene calls are TRBV5-1 and TRBJ2-5; 13 bases are a match to TRBD2. Trimming took 4 bases from V and 2 from J; bases not matched to a gene: 8. Germline assignment: CDR1 SGHRS and CDR2 YFSETQ. CDR3 length: 17 residues.

The chain has TRBV7-6 and TRBJ2-4, with a weak D call TRBD2 (6 bases). V shed 5 bases and J shed 7 bases, with 21 bases lying between them. Germline V gene data show CDR1 as SGHVS and CDR2 as FNYEAQ. The CDR3 has 16 residues. CDR3 residues: CASSPSGGTLFNIQYF. As DNA, the CDR3 is TGTGCCAGCAGCCCCAGCGGAGGGACCCTATTTAACATTCAGTACTTC.